This T cell receptor beta chain is drawn from a study of OX40 agonist ivuxolimab in advanced cancers. Background on the study: Ivuxolimab doses were 0.01, 0.1, 0.3, 1.5, 3 or 10 mg/kg every 2 weeks. General study points: In a subset of nonresponders, normalized T-cell clonal expansion was also low.

Some clones are missing from TCRdb's copy, which holds only in-frame ones; the method was immunoSEQ multiplex PCR. The table has tens of thousands of clones, approximately 80% seen once. The germline V gene has CDR1 MNHEY and CDR2 SVGAGI. There are 12 residues in the CDR3. V lost 0 bases, J lost 7 bases, and 6 bases lay in between. Regarding this clone: Its specificity is unknown.

The receptor's source is an adult with an advanced solid tumor such as melanoma, head and neck, liver or kidney cancer. V usage is TRBV6-5 and J usage is TRBJ1-1; no reliable D call. The input for sequencing was CD4+ or CD8+ T cells sorted from blood, taken in a trial of the OX40 agonist ivuxolimab. The CDR3 nucleotides read TGTGCCAGCAGTTACTCGAACCTTGAAGCTTTCTTT. Translating gives CASSYSNLEAFF.